This TCR beta chain was sequenced for a study of T cells after yellow fever vaccination. About the research overall: SMART-Seq v4 Ultra Low Input prepared libraries from low-cell fractions.

Findings and caveats of the study: A weaker secondary response peaked on day 5, the primary on day 15. Within FACS-sorted repertoires, abundant clonotypes contaminating from the bulk population could be present. Once the booster was given, most primary-vaccination clones reappeared, at approximately 97% for CD4 and 88% for CD8.

V shed 2 bases and J shed 3 bases, with 11 bases lying between them. The CDR3 runs 15 residues. TCRdb reprocessed the 5' RACE reads via MiXCR and lists one record per CDR3 protein. The sample gives hundreds of thousands of distinct CDR3 sequences, less than 20% of which show up once; about 18% is in the top ten. This clonotype was observed a handful of times. Antigen specificity is unknown. The sample in question was PBMCs, obtained roughly 5 days after the first yellow fever vaccination. V is TRBV12-3 or TRBV12-4 and J is TRBJ2-1, with a tentative D call TRBD2 (5 bases). This TCR derives from a man aged 18 to 29 who received the YFV17D yellow fever vaccine. This CDR3 reads CASSLRGNLYNEQFF. CDR3 coding DNA: TGTGCCAGCAGTTTACGGGGTAACCTCTACAATGAGCAGTTCTTC.